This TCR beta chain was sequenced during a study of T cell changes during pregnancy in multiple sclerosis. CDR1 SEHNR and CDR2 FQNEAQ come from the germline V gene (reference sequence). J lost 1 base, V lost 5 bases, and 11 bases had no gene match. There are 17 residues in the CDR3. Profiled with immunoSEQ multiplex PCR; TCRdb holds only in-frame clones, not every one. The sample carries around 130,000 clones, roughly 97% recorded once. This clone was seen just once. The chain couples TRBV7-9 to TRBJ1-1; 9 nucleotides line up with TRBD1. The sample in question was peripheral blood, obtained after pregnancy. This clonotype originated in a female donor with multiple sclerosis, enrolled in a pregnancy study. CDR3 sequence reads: CASSHTGTGRGNTEAFF. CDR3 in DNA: TGTGCCAGCAGCCATACTGGGACAGGGAGGGGGAACACTGAAGCTTTCTTT.